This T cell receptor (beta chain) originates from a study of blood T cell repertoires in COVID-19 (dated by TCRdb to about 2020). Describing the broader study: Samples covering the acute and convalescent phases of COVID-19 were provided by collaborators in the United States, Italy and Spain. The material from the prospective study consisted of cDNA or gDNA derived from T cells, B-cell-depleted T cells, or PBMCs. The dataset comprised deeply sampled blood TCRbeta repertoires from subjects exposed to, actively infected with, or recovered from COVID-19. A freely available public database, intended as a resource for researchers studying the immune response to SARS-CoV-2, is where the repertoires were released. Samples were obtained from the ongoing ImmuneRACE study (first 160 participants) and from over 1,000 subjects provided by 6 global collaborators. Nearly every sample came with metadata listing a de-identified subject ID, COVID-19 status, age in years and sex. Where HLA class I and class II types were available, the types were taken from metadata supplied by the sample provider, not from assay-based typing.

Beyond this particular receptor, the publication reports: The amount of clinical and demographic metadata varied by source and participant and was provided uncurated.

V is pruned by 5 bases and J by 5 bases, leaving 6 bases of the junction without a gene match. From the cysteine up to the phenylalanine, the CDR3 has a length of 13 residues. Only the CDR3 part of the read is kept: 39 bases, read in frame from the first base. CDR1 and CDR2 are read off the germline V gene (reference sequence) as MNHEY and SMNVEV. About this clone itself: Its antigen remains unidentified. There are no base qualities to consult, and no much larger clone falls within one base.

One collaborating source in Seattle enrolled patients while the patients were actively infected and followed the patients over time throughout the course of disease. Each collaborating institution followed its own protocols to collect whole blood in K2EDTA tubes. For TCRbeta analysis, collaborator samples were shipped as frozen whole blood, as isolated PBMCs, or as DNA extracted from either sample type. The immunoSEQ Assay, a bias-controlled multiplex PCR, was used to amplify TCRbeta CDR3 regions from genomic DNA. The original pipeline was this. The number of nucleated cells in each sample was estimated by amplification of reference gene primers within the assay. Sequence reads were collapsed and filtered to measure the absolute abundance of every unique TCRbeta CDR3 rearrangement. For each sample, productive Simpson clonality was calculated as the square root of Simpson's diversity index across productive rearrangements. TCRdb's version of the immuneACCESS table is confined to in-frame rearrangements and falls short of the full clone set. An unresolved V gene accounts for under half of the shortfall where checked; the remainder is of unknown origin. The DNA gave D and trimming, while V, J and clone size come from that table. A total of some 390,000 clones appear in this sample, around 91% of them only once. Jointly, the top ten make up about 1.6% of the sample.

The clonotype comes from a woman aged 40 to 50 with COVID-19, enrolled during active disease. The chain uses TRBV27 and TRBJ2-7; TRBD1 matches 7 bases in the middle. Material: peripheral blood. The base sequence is TGTGCCAGCAGTCGGGACAGAAACCACGAGCAGTACTTC. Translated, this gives CASSRDRNHEQYF.